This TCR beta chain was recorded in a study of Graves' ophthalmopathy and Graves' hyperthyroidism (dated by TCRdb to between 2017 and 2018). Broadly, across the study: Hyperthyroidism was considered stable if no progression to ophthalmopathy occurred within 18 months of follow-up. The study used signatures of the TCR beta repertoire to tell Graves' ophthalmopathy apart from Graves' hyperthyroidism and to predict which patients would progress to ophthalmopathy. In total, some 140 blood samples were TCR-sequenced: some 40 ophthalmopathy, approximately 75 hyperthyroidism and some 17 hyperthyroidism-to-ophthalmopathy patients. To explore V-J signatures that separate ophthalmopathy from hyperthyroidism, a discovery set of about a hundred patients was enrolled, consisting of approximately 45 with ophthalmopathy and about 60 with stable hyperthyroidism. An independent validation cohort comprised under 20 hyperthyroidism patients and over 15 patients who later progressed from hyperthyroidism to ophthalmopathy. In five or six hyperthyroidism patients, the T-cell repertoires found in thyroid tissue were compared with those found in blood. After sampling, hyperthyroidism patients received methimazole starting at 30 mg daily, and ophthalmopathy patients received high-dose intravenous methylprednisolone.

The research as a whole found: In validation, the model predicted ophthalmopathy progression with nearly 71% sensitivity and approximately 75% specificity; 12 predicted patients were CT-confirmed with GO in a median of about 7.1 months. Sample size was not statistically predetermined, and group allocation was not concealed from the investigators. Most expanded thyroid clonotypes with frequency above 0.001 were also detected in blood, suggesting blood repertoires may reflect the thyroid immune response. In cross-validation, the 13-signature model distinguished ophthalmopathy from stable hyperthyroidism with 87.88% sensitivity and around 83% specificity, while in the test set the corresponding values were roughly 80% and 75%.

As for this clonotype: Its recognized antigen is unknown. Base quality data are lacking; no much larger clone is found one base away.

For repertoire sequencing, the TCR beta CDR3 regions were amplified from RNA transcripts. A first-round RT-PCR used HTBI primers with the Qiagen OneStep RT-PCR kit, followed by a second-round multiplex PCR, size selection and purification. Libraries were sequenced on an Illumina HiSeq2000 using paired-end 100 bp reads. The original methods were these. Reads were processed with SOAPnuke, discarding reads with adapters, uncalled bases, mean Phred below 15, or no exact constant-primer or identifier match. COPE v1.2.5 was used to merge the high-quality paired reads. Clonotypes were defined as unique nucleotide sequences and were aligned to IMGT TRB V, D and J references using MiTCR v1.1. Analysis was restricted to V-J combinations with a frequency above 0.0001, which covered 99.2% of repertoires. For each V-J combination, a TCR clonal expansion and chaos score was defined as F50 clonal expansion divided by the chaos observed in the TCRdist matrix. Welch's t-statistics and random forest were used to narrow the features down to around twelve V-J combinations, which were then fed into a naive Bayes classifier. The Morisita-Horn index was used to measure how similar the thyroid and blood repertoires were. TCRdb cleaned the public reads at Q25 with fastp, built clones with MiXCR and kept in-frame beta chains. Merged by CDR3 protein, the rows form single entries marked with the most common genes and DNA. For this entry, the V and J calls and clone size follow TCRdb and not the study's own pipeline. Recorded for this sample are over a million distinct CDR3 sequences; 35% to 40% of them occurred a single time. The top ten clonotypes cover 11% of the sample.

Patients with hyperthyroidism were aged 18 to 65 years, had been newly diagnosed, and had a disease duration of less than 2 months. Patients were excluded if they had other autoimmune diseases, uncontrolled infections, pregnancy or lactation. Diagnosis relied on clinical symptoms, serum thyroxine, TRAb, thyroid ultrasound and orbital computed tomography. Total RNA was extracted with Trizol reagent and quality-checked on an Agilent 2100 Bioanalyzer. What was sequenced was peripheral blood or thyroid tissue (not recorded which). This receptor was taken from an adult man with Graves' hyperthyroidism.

In nucleotide form, the sequence is TGTGCCATCAGTGAGAAAGGGACAGGGGCCCCCGGAGAGACCCAGTACTTC. The translation is CAISEKGTGAPGETQYF. Recombination connected TRBV10-3 to TRBJ2-5; 10 junctional bases match TRBD1. Trimming accounts for 2 bases at V and 4 bases at J, while the number of junction bases matched to no gene is 10. CDR1 ENHRY and CDR2 SYGVKD are derived from the germline V gene. The CDR3 contains 17 residues, cysteine and phenylalanine counted. Here the CDR3 DNA is all that survives: 51 bases in frame from base 1.